This TCR beta chain emerged from a study of CD8+CD57+ T cells in acquired aplastic anemia. About the research overall: Each DNA sample taken from sorted CD4+ and CD8+ cells came to approximately 3 ug on average. Healthy donors averaged about 10 million reads for CD4+ cells. Study observations and caveats: Sharing between patients and controls was observed for twenty-nine CD8+ CDR3 sequences.

The study profiled TCR beta VDJ and CDR3 using genomic DNA as template. MiXCR, applied by TCRdb to the reads, yields one record per CDR3 protein. The sample lists about 48,000 distinct CDR3 sequences, around 73% occurring once. CDR1 and CDR2 (germline): SGHVS, FQNEAQ. V trimming: 5 bases; J trimming: 7 bases; junction bases outside the gene matches: 5. The CDR3 is made up of 14 amino acids. In regard to this clonotype: Its target is unknown.

Sequences were obtained from sorted CD4+, CD8+, or CD8+CD57+ T cells (not recorded which) from PBMCs. The sequence was collected from a human donor in good health, serving as a control. This chain connects TRBV7-8 to TRBJ1-3; 10 nucleotides line up with TRBD1. CDR3 region: CASSPGQGGNTIYF. DNA for the CDR3: TGTGCCAGCAGCCCCGGACAGGGGGGGAACACCATATATTTT.